Here is one T cell receptor beta chain with its context. V gave up 0 bases and J gave up 4 bases; unmatched junction bases: 6. This CDR3 comprises 16 residues. The germline gives CDR1 MGHRA, CDR2 YSYEKL. This specimen comes from a study of blood T cell repertoires in COVID-19. Original data processing: Cell counts per sample came from amplifying reference gene primers. TCRdb's table, derived via immunoSEQ multiplex PCR, lists solely in-frame clones and lacks some. That table gives V, J and clone size, and the DNA gave D and trimming. The repertoire has fewer than 250,000 clones, around 88% of them found once; the top ten carry roughly 14%.

V usage is TRBV4-1 and J usage is TRBJ2-1, with 7 bases lining up with TRBD2. Sequencing input: PBMCs or T cells enriched from blood (not recorded which). The TCR comes from a woman between 45 and 65 years old with acute COVID-19. The CDR3 here is CASSQDRREDYNEQFF. CDR3 in DNA: TGCGCCAGCAGCCAAGATCGACGGGAGGATTACAATGAGCAGTTCTTC.